The 14 T cell receptor beta chains in this list originate from one sample, sequenced in a study of metastatic and nonmetastatic thyroid tumors. TCRdb re-called clones via MiXCR from the PCR reads. The table shows approximately 21,000 clones, with approximately 20% occurring only once. Each patient came to thyroid surgery without any prior treatment (of any kind). Sequenced input: blood. These receptors all come from a male donor with papillary thyroid cancer or a benign thyroid nodule (not recorded which). Some clones in this sample may be carry-over from other donors' samples.

The chain couples TRBV6-5 to TRBJ2-1, with D possibly TRBD1 on 5 matching bases. CDR1 and CDR2 from the germline V gene are MNHEY and SVGAGI. The CDR3 covers 14 residues. Trimming cost V 2 bases and J 2 bases, with 7 bases left between them. CDR3 protein: CASSYQGAYNEQFF. The CDR3 DNA follows: TGTGCCAGCAGTTACCAGGGCGCCTACAATGAGCAGTTCTTC.

This clone has at least ten counts. The chain has TRBV19 and TRBJ2-6; D is tentatively TRBD1 or TRBD2 (5 bases each). The CDR3 is 14 residues long. In germline, CDR1 is LNHDA, CDR2 SQIVND (reference sequence). Trimming stripped 5 bases from V and 2 bases from J, with 7 bases between. The CDR3, as DNA: TGTGCCAGTAGTTGGGACCCTGGGGCCAACGTCCTGACTTTC. Its protein is CASSWDPGANVLTF.

This clone was observed at least ten times. V is TRBV11-3 and J is TRBJ1-1, with D perhaps matching TRBD1 (6 bases). The germline V gene encodes CDR1 SGHNT and CDR2 YENEEA. Trimming shortened V by 4 bases and J by 3 bases, and 12 bases separated the two germline ends. CDR3 size: 14 residues. The CDR3 sequence: CASSSKKGDTEAFF. The CDR3 nucleotides are TGTGCCAGCAGCTCAAAGAAGGGGGACACTGAAGCTTTCTTT.

The V gene is TRBV24-1, the J gene TRBJ2-7; 10 bases line up with TRBD2. Germline trimming cut 0 bases from V and 5 bases from J; bases unmatched to any gene: 18. This CDR3 contains 20 residues. In germline, CDR1 is KGHDR, CDR2 SFDVKD. CDR3 sequence reads: CATSDLRASGSGNYENEQYF. CDR3 nucleotides: TGTGCCACCAGTGATTTGCGGGCTAGCGGGAGTGGGAATTATGAAAACGAGCAGTACTTC.

This clone was counted many times. The genes are TRBV13 and TRBJ2-3; the D is unclear. There are 17 residues in the CDR3. The V and J ends lost 3 bases and 2 bases respectively, with 18 bases between them. Germline V lookup: CDR1 PRHDT, CDR2 FYEKMQ (reference sequence). CDR3 sequence reads: CASSFLTEPSYTDTQYF. The DNA for the CDR3 is TGTGCCAGCAGCTTCCTTACGGAACCCTCCTACACAGATACGCAGTATTTT.

Many counts were recorded for this clone. The chain joins TRBV4-1 to TRBJ1-1, with 7 bases that match TRBD1. Per germline, CDR1 MGHRA and CDR2 YSYEKL. CDR3 size: 13 residues. The trim removed 2 bases at V and 7 bases at J, leaving 4 bases unmatched. CDR3 protein: CASSQNRDSEAFF. The CDR3 DNA sequence: TGCGCCAGCAGCCAAAACCGGGACAGTGAAGCTTTCTTT.

The genes are TRBV15 and TRBJ2-7, with 8 bases fitting TRBD1. In germline, CDR1 is LNHNV, CDR2 YYDKDF (reference sequence). This CDR3 comprises 15 residues. The J segment lost 2 bases and the V segment lost 1 base, leaving 4 bases of the junction unmatched. CDR3 nucleotide sequence: TGTGCCACCAGCAGAGGACAGGGGCTAGCCTACGAGCAGTACTTC. Amino acid sequence: CATSRGQGLAYEQYF.

This clone was seen ten or more times. This sequence joins TRBV5-1 and TRBJ2-3; 13 positions match TRBD2. J lost 0 bases, V lost 4 bases, and 5 bases had no gene match. This CDR3 has 17 residues. CDR1 is SGHRS, CDR2 YFSETQ, per germline. This chain's CDR3 is CASSTGLAGTSTDTQYF. In DNA, the CDR3 is TGCGCCAGCAGCACGGGACTAGCGGGAACTAGCACAGATACGCAGTATTTT.

Details on this clone: This could be a read error, since a much larger clone is one nucleotide away. This chain uses TRBV29-1 with TRBJ2-3; D remains unclear. V gave up 2 bases and J gave up 10 bases, with 10 bases separating them. There are 11 residues in the CDR3. Germline values: CDR1 SQVTM, CDR2 ANQGSEA. The DNA of the CDR3 is TGCAGCGTTGAACTAGGAACGGCGCAGTATTTT. Protein sequence: CSVELGTAQYF.

This clone has at least ten counts. Other DNA sequences in the same sample also yield this CDR3. V gene TRBV12-3 or TRBV12-4 combines with J gene TRBJ1-2, with TRBD1 matching over 7 bases. This CDR3 spans 13 amino acids. With 6 bases clipped from V and 2 bases from J, the junction kept 3 bases outside the gene matches. For the CDR3, the DNA is TGTGCCAGCAGCCGGGGACAGAACTATGGCTACACCTTC. This translates into CASSRGQNYGYTF.

This clone occurred many times. The rearrangement uses TRBV9 and TRBJ1-3, with D possibly matching TRBD1 (5 bases). This CDR3 is built from 15 residues. Germline V lookup: CDR1 SGDLS, CDR2 YYNGEE. V lost 3 bases and J 5 bases, leaving 15 bases between the germline ends. For the CDR3, the DNA is TGTGCCAGCAGCGAACAGGATCGAAATAGAAACACCATATATTTT. Residues: CASSEQDRNRNTIYF.

This clone was counted many times. The V gene is TRBV5-1, the J gene TRBJ2-7; the match to TRBD1 covers 8 bases. The V gene end was trimmed by 4 bases and the J gene end by 6 bases; junction bases not matched to a gene: 9. The CDR3 runs to 14 residues. Germline V CDR1 and CDR2: SGHRS, YFSETQ. CDR3 nucleotides: TGCGCCAGCAGCCCGTGGACAGGGTCGGGCGAGCAGTACTTC. It specifies CASSPWTGSGEQYF.

This clone was counted only a few times. The chain recombines TRBV27 with TRBJ1-6, with TRBD1 as a possible D gene (6 bases). The CDR3 has 15 amino acids. V was pared by 8 bases and J by 4 bases, with 15 bases between. CDR1 is MNHEY, CDR2 SMNVEV, per germline (reference sequence). The CDR3 loop reads CASRKQGRYNSPLHF. CDR3 coding DNA: TGTGCCAGCCGAAAACAGGGAAGGTATAATTCACCCCTCCACTTT.

This clone was counted many times. This rearrangement joins TRBV11-3 to TRBJ2-3; no definite D call. Trimming left V 1 base short and J 0 bases short, with 5 bases between. In germline, CDR1 is SGHNT, CDR2 YENEEA. This CDR3 has 14 residues. The DNA of the CDR3 is TGTGCCAGCAGCTTAGGTTTGAGCACAGATACGCAGTATTTT. Encoded protein: CASSLGLSTDTQYF. The full variable domain, in which reference TRBV11-3 and TRBJ2-3 provide the parts outside the CDR3, is EAGVVQSPRYKIIEKKQPVAFWCNPISGHNTLYWYLQNLGQGPELLIRYENEEAVDDSQLPKDRFSAERLKGVDSTLKIQPAELGDSAVYLCASSLGLSTDTQYFGPGTRLTVL.